This entry lists 8 T cell receptor beta chains sequenced from one sample in a study of blood T cell repertoires in COVID-19. Assay: immunoSEQ multiplex PCR; the TCRdb copy retains only in-frame clones and omits some. The sample has about 81,000 clones; about 83% are singletons. The sequencing sample was made of peripheral blood. The receptor source for this set is a woman in her 70s with acute or convalescent COVID-19.

The chain couples TRBV6-1 to TRBJ2-2; no definite D call. CDR1 and CDR2 (germline): MNHNS, SASEGT. V gave up 2 bases and J gave up 1 base, with 8 bases separating them. The CDR3 covers 15 residues. In DNA form, the CDR3 reads TGTGCCAGCAGTGAATCTCGGGTGAACACCGGGGAGCTGTTTTTT. Protein product: CASSESRVNTGELFF.

The chain recombines TRBV10-3 with TRBJ2-7, with D possibly matching TRBD2 (6 bases). The CDR3 totals 12 residues. The germline V gene encodes CDR1 ENHRY and CDR2 SYGVKD. Deletions cut 3 bases from V and 7 bases from J, with 10 bases between. In nucleotides, the CDR3 is TGTGCCATCAGTGACGGGGGTTTGGAGCAGTACGTC. It encodes CAISDGGLEQYV.

V and J are TRBV6-5 and TRBJ1-2; D is unclear. In germline, CDR1 is MNHEY, CDR2 SVGAGI. V was pared by 7 bases and J by 1 base, with 13 bases between. CDR3 length: 14 amino acids. The CDR3 DNA sequence: TGTGCCAGCATGACGTCGGGGAGTAACTATGGCTACACCTTC. It specifies CASMTSGSNYGYTF.

The chain carries TRBV7-8 and TRBJ2-3, with D tentatively TRBD1 (5 bases). Per germline, CDR1 SGHVS and CDR2 FQNEAQ. The CDR3 has 15 amino acids. V was clipped by 2 bases and J by 4 bases, with 13 bases between them. The CDR3 sequence is CASSLRTQGPDTQYF. CDR3 DNA sequence: TGTGCCAGCAGCTTAAGAACGCAGGGCCCAGATACGCAGTATTTT.

This chain joins TRBV4-1 and TRBJ1-5, with 9 bases that match TRBD1. Germline V gene data show CDR1 as MGHRA and CDR2 as YSYEKL. The CDR3 covers 15 residues. The V gene end was trimmed by 4 bases and the J gene end by 4 bases; junction bases not matched to a gene: 5. For the CDR3, the DNA is TGCGCCAGCAGCCCAACGGACAGGGGAAATCAGCCCCAGCATTTT. Its translation is CASSPTDRGNQPQHF.

DNA of the CDR3: TGTGCCTGGAGTGAAGGGAGATATCAGCCCCAGCATTTT. It encodes CAWSEGRYQPQHF. This sequence joins TRBV30 and TRBJ1-5; D uncertain. V lost 1 base and J 5 bases, leaving 9 bases between the germline ends. The CDR3 has 13 amino acids. Germline assignment: CDR1 GTSNPN and CDR2 SVGIG (reference sequence).

The CDR3 here is CASSELGGNGYTF. In nucleotides, the CDR3 is TGTGCCAGCAGTGAATTAGGGGGCAATGGCTACACCTTC. V is TRBV2 and J is TRBJ1-2; TRBD1 matches 7 bases. Germline CDR1 SNHLY, CDR2 FYNNEI. J was trimmed by 6 bases and V by 2 bases; bases with no gene match: 3. The length of the CDR3 is 13 residues. The complete variable domain, with remaining parts taken from reference TRBV2 and TRBJ1-2, reads EPEVTQTPSHQVTQMGQEVILRCVPISNHLYFYWYRQILGQKVEFLVSFYNNEISEKSEIFDDQFSVERPDGSNFTLKIRSTKLEDSAMYFCASSELGGNGYTFGSGTRLTVV.

The chain carries TRBV20-1 and TRBJ2-3, with D possibly being TRBD2 (5 bases). Germline V gene lookup returns CDR1 DFQATT and CDR2 SNEGSKA (reference sequence). Trimming left V 3 bases short and J 9 bases short, with 22 bases between. This CDR3 region has 15 residues. CDR3 in amino acids: CSASPRGLASQTQYF. The CDR3 DNA reads TGCAGTGCTAGTCCTCGAGGCCTAGCATCACAAACGCAGTATTTT.